This is a list of T cell receptor beta chains from one sample in a study of T cells after yellow fever vaccination. A single record per CDR3 protein comes from TCRdb applying MiXCR to the 5' RACE reads. The sample lists under 500,000 distinct CDR3 sequences, around 20% seen once, with 18% in the top ten. This sample comprised PBMCs, obtained before the yellow fever booster vaccination. The receptors were sampled from a man between 18 and 35 years old who received the YFV17D yellow fever vaccine. The CDR3 runs from the conserved cysteine through the conserved F or W. For some rows the clone size is stated as once, few or many, or as a class when expanded; others skip it.

V gene: TRBV9; clone size: .; CDR3 protein: CASSVYSGAQVSYNEQFF
V gene: TRBV18; clone size: .; CDR3 protein: CASSPPRGADTQYF
V gene: TRBV4-3; clone size: few; CDR3 protein: CASSQEGAGGTDTQYF
V gene: TRBV29-1; clone size: few; CDR3 protein: CSVEGSQETQYF
V gene: TRBV4-1; clone size: .; CDR3 protein: CASSRPGQRLDYGYTF
V gene: TRBV4-1; clone size: .; CDR3 protein: CASSQVRRLTNEKLFF
V gene: TRBV20-1; clone size: .; CDR3 protein: CSARSYSNQPQHF
V gene: TRBV4-3; clone size: few; CDR3 protein: CASSQEPGQDASLHF
V gene: TRBV3-1; clone size: .; CDR3 protein: CASSQDHRGIDGYTF
V gene: TRBV7-2; clone size: .; CDR3 protein: CASSRSPGQGSDTQYF
V gene: TRBV10-3; clone size: few; CDR3 protein: CAISDSSLSGANVLTF
V gene: TRBV27; clone size: few; CDR3 protein: CASRLGGYEQFF
V gene: TRBV9; clone size: many; CDR3 protein: CASSVRGADTQYF
V gene: TRBV4-2; clone size: .; CDR3 protein: CASSQDFRALDSYEQYF
V gene: TRBV11-2; clone size: many; CDR3 protein: CASSFPSGETQYF
V gene: TRBV29-1; clone size: few; CDR3 protein: CSVESVSGPYGYTF
V gene: TRBV6-4; clone size: .; CDR3 protein: CASSVWSGAGQPQHF
V gene: TRBV5-1; clone size: .; CDR3 protein: CASSLEQTQYF
V gene: TRBV12-3/TRBV12-4; clone size: few; CDR3 protein: CASSSYRETQYF
V gene: TRBV4-1; clone size: few; CDR3 protein: CASSQAGQGGQPQHF
V gene: TRBV20-1; clone size: few; CDR3 protein: CSARGTLEGDQPQHF
V gene: TRBV25-1; clone size: many; CDR3 protein: CASTSGGNTGELFF
V gene: TRBV4-3; clone size: many; CDR3 protein: CASSQDRGQPQHF
V gene: TRBV12-3/TRBV12-4; clone size: many; CDR3 protein: CASSPDRVIADEQFF
V gene: TRBV6-6; clone size: few; CDR3 protein: CASSRGLAGTYSYEQYF
V gene: TRBV11-2; clone size: .; CDR3 protein: CASSLSDSGGYGYTF
V gene: TRBV6-1; clone size: .; CDR3 protein: CASSDLEWLNTEAFF
V gene: TRBV6-5; clone size: .; CDR3 protein: CASSLGRRSSYEQYF
V gene: TRBV20-1; clone size: few; CDR3 protein: CSASHRGNTDTQYF
V gene: TRBV5-5; clone size: .; CDR3 protein: CASSQGLAGGGGPDTQYF
V gene: TRBV27; clone size: .; CDR3 protein: CASSLSAGTGYSPLHF
V gene: TRBV3-1; clone size: .; CDR3 protein: CASSQDPRAAQPQHF
V gene: TRBV6-1; clone size: few; CDR3 protein: CASSWDTFYEQYF
V gene: TRBV7-2; clone size: few; CDR3 protein: CASSTTLYPQHF
V gene: TRBV4-1; clone size: .; CDR3 protein: CASSQVLTGQLQETQYF
V gene: TRBV7-3; clone size: .; CDR3 protein: CASSRDRVSTDTQYF
V gene: TRBV5-1; clone size: .; CDR3 protein: CASSLAAGSYGYTF
V gene: TRBV20-1; clone size: .; CDR3 protein: CSARRGMNTEAFF
V gene: TRBV20-1; clone size: .; CDR3 protein: CSARTAPEAFF
V gene: TRBV5-1; clone size: .; CDR3 protein: CASSTGQHQETQYF
V gene: TRBV6-5; clone size: .; CDR3 protein: CASSTPSGGGDTQYF
V gene: TRBV4-3; clone size: few; CDR3 protein: CASSPAGRVSSDGYTF
V gene: TRBV13; clone size: .; CDR3 protein: CASSSPGLTNTGELFF
V gene: TRBV4-1; clone size: many; CDR3 protein: CASSQATGQETQYF
V gene: TRBV18; clone size: few; CDR3 protein: CASSPPTRRTEAFF
V gene: TRBV6-6; clone size: .; CDR3 protein: CASSSHSNQPQHF